A selection of T cell receptor beta chains follows, all from one sample in a study of blood T cells in healthy people across ages. MiXCR, applied by TCRdb to the 5' RACE reads, yields one record per CDR3 protein. The sample includes 550,000 to 700,000 distinct CDR3 sequences, roughly a quarter of them seen just once. Sequenced input: blood. The source is a woman between 70 and 85 years old in good health. Each CDR3 is given with its conserved first and last residue. A D gene is named only where the DNA matches it firmly. For some rows the clone size is stated as once, few or many, or as a class when expanded; others skip it.

abundance: .
j_gene: TRBJ2-1
v_gene: TRBV5-1
d_gene: .
CDR3aa: CASSLDGETYNEQFF
CDR3nt: TGCGCCAGCAGCTTGGATGGCGAGACCTACAATGAGCAGTTCTTC

abundance: few
j_gene: TRBJ2-7
v_gene: TRBV7-6
d_gene: TRBD2
CDR3aa: CASSLAPSGGTSYEQYF
CDR3nt: TGTGCCAGCAGCTTAGCCCCTAGCGGGGGGACCAGCTACGAGCAGTACTTC

abundance: .
j_gene: TRBJ2-5
v_gene: TRBV5-5
d_gene: .
CDR3aa: CASGGLGQETQYF
CDR3nt: TGTGCCAGCGGGGGGCTTGGGCAAGAGACCCAGTACTTC

abundance: few
j_gene: TRBJ2-5
v_gene: TRBV7-3
d_gene: TRBD2
CDR3aa: CASSLRGSGGQETQYF
CDR3nt: TGTGCCAGCAGCTTAAGAGGTAGCGGGGGCCAAGAGACCCAGTACTTC

abundance: .
j_gene: TRBJ1-4
v_gene: TRBV3-1
d_gene: .
CDR3aa: CASSRGREEKLFF
CDR3nt: TGTGCCAGCAGCCGTGGGAGAGAGGAAAAACTGTTTTTT

abundance: .
j_gene: TRBJ2-4
v_gene: TRBV27
d_gene: .
CDR3aa: CASLDSTPGNIQYF
CDR3nt: TGTGCCAGTTTGGACTCGACCCCCGGGAACATTCAGTACTTC

abundance: many
j_gene: TRBJ2-1
v_gene: TRBV4-2
d_gene: .
CDR3aa: CASSQGGNEQFF
CDR3nt: TGCGCCAGCAGCCAAGGGGGTAATGAGCAGTTCTTC

abundance: few
j_gene: TRBJ2-1
v_gene: TRBV7-3
d_gene: TRBD2
CDR3aa: CASSFGGGMSYNEQFF
CDR3nt: TGTGCCAGCAGCTTTGGCGGGGGGATGTCCTACAATGAGCAGTTCTTC

abundance: .
j_gene: TRBJ2-7
v_gene: TRBV6-5
d_gene: .
CDR3aa: CASSSWGNDEQYF
CDR3nt: TGTGCCAGCAGTTCTTGGGGTAACGACGAGCAGTACTTC

abundance: few
j_gene: TRBJ2-6
v_gene: TRBV3-1
d_gene: .
CDR3aa: CASSFRSVSGANVLTF
CDR3nt: TGTGCCAGCAGCTTCCGCTCCGTCTCTGGGGCCAACGTCCTGACTTTC

abundance: .
j_gene: TRBJ2-5
v_gene: TRBV5-1
d_gene: .
CDR3aa: CASSFIRGETQYF
CDR3nt: TGCGCCAGCAGTTTTATCCGGGGGGAGACCCAGTACTTC

abundance: .
j_gene: TRBJ2-3
v_gene: TRBV7-2
d_gene: .
CDR3aa: CAERDGASTDTQYF
CDR3nt: TGTGCCGAAAGGGATGGGGCTAGCACAGATACGCAGTATTTT

abundance: .
j_gene: TRBJ2-7
v_gene: TRBV7-2
d_gene: .
CDR3aa: CASSPGSQLYEQYF
CDR3nt: TGTGCCAGCAGTCCGGGTTCACAACTCTACGAGCAGTACTTC

abundance: .
j_gene: TRBJ2-2
v_gene: TRBV4-3
d_gene: .
CDR3aa: CASSLTRFTGELFF
CDR3nt: TGCGCCAGCAGCCTAACAAGATTCACCGGGGAGCTGTTTTTT

abundance: .
j_gene: TRBJ1-2
v_gene: TRBV30
d_gene: TRBD1
CDR3aa: CAWSVLEGAGGYTF
CDR3nt: TGCGCCTGGAGTGTACTAGAGGGGGCGGGCGGCTACACCTTC

abundance: .
j_gene: TRBJ2-3
v_gene: TRBV5-1
d_gene: .
CDR3aa: CASSTDSNPHTDTQYF
CDR3nt: TGCGCCAGCAGCACCGACAGTAACCCGCACACAGATACGCAGTATTTT

abundance: few
j_gene: TRBJ2-3
v_gene: TRBV7-2
d_gene: .
CDR3aa: CASSFFLADTRYF
CDR3nt: TGTGCCAGCAGCTTCTTTCTAGCAGATACGCGGTATTTT

abundance: few
j_gene: TRBJ1-4
v_gene: TRBV28
d_gene: .
CDR3aa: CASSLFQTDEKLFF
CDR3nt: TGTGCCAGCAGTTTGTTTCAGACAGATGAAAAACTGTTTTTT

abundance: once
j_gene: TRBJ2-2
v_gene: TRBV6-5
d_gene: .
CDR3aa: CASSLLGGTGELFF
CDR3nt: TGTGCCAGCAGTTTATTGGGGGGTACCGGGGAGCTGTTTTTT

abundance: .
j_gene: TRBJ2-5
v_gene: TRBV14
d_gene: .
CDR3aa: CASSLQLVQETQYF
CDR3nt: TGTGCCAGCAGCCTCCAACTCGTTCAAGAGACCCAGTACTTC

abundance: many
j_gene: TRBJ1-6
v_gene: TRBV7-3
d_gene: .
CDR3aa: CASSLLPGGKRSPLHF
CDR3nt: TGTGCCAGCAGCTTATTGCCGGGGGGAAAAAGGTCACCCCTCCACTTT

abundance: .
j_gene: TRBJ2-7
v_gene: TRBV12-3/TRBV12-4
d_gene: TRBD1
CDR3aa: CASSRQGAREQYF
CDR3nt: TGTGCCAGCAGTCGTCAGGGGGCACGCGAGCAGTACTTC

abundance: .
j_gene: TRBJ2-3
v_gene: TRBV24-1
d_gene: .
CDR3aa: CAVAGARTDTQYF
CDR3nt: TGTGCTGTGGCGGGGGCGCGCACAGATACGCAGTATTTT

abundance: many
j_gene: TRBJ2-5
v_gene: TRBV7-2
d_gene: TRBD2
CDR3aa: CASSLVSGGSETQYF
CDR3nt: TGTGCCAGCAGCTTAGTTAGCGGGGGATCAGAGACCCAGTACTTC

abundance: few
j_gene: TRBJ2-2
v_gene: TRBV10-3
d_gene: TRBD1
CDR3aa: CAISVPGQGAVNTGELFF
CDR3nt: TGTGCCATCAGTGTCCCGGGACAGGGCGCCGTGAACACCGGGGAGCTGTTTTTT

abundance: .
j_gene: TRBJ2-1
v_gene: TRBV20-1
d_gene: .
CDR3aa: CSARDRAVAVNEQFF
CDR3nt: TGCAGTGCTAGAGATAGGGCAGTTGCGGTGAATGAGCAGTTCTTC

abundance: few
j_gene: TRBJ2-5
v_gene: TRBV30
d_gene: TRBD2
CDR3aa: CAWSPGTSEEAQYF
CDR3nt: TGTGCCTGGAGCCCAGGAACTAGCGAGGAGGCCCAGTACTTC

abundance: once
j_gene: TRBJ2-3
v_gene: TRBV4-3
d_gene: .
CDR3aa: CASSQVVLGGGDTQYF
CDR3nt: TGCGCCAGCAGCCAAGTAGTTCTTGGCGGCGGAGATACGCAGTATTTT

abundance: few
j_gene: TRBJ2-2
v_gene: TRBV6-5
d_gene: .
CDR3aa: CASSPLGHNTGELFF
CDR3nt: TGTGCCAGCAGTCCCCTCGGACACAACACCGGGGAGCTGTTTTTT